A selection of T cell receptor beta chains follows, all from one sample in a study of regulatory and conventional T cells in RAG deficiency. TCRdb keeps only in-frame clones here, not all; method: immunoSEQ multiplex PCR. The sample consists of around 23,000 clones, approximately 93% of them appearing once. These data were likewise used in another study, on regulatory T cells.

Source material: CD4+ T cells sorted from blood. Every receptor here comes from a human donor in good health. CDR3s include the opening cysteine and the closing phenylalanine or tryptophan. D genes are given only for firm matches. Only some rows state a clone size, as once, few, many or a class for expanded clones.

CDR3,DNA,D,J,size,V
CASSQSVGGGINQPQHF,TGTGCCAGCAGCCAGTCGGTAGGGGGAGGTATCAATCAGCCCCAGCATTTT,NA,TRBJ1-5,NA,TRBV16
CAWIRRLGGYTF,TGTGCCTGGATCAGGCGACTGGGGGGCTACACCTTC,NA,TRBJ1-2,NA,TRBV30
CASSIGTEAFF,TGTGCCAGCAGCATCGGCACTGAAGCTTTCTTT,NA,TRBJ1-1,once,TRBV25-1
CASSLGTESNYGYTF,TGTGCCAGCAGCTTGGGGACCGAGTCTAACTATGGCTACACCTTC,NA,TRBJ1-2,NA,TRBV5-4
CAIPTTANQPQHF,TGCGCCATCCCTACGACAGCAAATCAGCCCCAGCATTTT,NA,TRBJ1-5,NA,TRBV5-1
CASSEAGPNNQPQHF,TGTGCCAGCAGTGAAGCCGGGCCAAATAATCAGCCCCAGCATTTT,NA,TRBJ1-5,NA,TRBV6-1
CASTLQGYEQYF,TGTGCCAGCACCCTACAGGGGTACGAGCAGTACTTC,TRBD1,TRBJ2-7,once,TRBV6-1
CASSEGGTNEKLFF,TGTGCCAGCAGTGAGGGGGGTACTAATGAAAAACTGTTTTTT,NA,TRBJ1-4,NA,TRBV6-1
CASGNFGSGGELFF,TGTGCCAGCGGAAACTTCGGGAGCGGCGGGGAGCTGTTTTTT,NA,TRBJ2-2,NA,TRBV14
CASSEQGDGYTF,TGCGCCAGCAGTGAACAGGGAGATGGCTACACCTTC,NA,TRBJ1-2,NA,TRBV10-2
CSALAGNGYTF,TGCAGTGCTCTCGCGGGGAATGGCTACACCTTC,NA,TRBJ1-2,NA,TRBV20-1
CAWSVSTSTEAFF,TGTGCCTGGAGTGTATCGACGAGCACTGAAGCTTTCTTT,NA,TRBJ1-1,NA,TRBV30
CASSRAGWDTEAFF,TGTGCCAGCAGTAGGGCAGGGTGGGACACTGAAGCTTTCTTT,NA,TRBJ1-1,NA,TRBV6-5
CASSARGPQTYNEQFF,TGTGCCAGCAGCGCTCGTGGTCCTCAAACCTACAATGAGCAGTTCTTC,NA,TRBJ2-1,NA,TRBV5-4
CASRATGSNSYEQYF,TGCGCCAGCAGAGCGACGGGCAGCAACTCCTACGAGCAGTACTTC,NA,TRBJ2-7,NA,TRBV10-2
CAWSMGAGELFF,TGTGCCTGGAGTATGGGGGCCGGGGAGCTGTTTTTT,NA,TRBJ2-2,NA,TRBV30
CASSLVHNEQFF,TGTGCCAGCAGCTTAGTACACAATGAGCAGTTCTTC,NA,TRBJ2-1,NA,TRBV11-2
CASSITYEQYF,TGTGCCAGCAGTATTACCTACGAGCAGTACTTC,NA,TRBJ2-7,NA,TRBV28
CASSPLRLEETQYF,TGTGCCAGCAGCCCATTGAGGTTAGAAGAGACCCAGTACTTC,NA,TRBJ2-5,NA,TRBV14
CASSSGQGSEAFF,TGTGCCAGCAGCTCGGGACAGGGCTCTGAAGCTTTCTTT,TRBD1,TRBJ1-1,NA,TRBV28
CASSFSGPYNEQFF,TGTGCCAGCAGTTTTTCGGGGCCCTACAATGAGCAGTTCTTC,NA,TRBJ2-1,NA,TRBV27